This T cell receptor beta chain was captured by sequencing in a study of identical twins. Study-level findings and limits: Within monozygotic twins, out-of-frame TCR alpha sharing was underestimated by the models. Whereas memory repertoires showed no such difference, abundant cord blood beta clonotypes carried fewer insertions.

The CDR3 extends over 16 amino acids. Looked up from germline, CDR1 is SGHAT and CDR2 is FQDESV (reference sequence). The germline V and J ends were trimmed by 1 base and 3 bases, with 13 bases remaining between them. Template switching supplied a universal primer site; unique molecular identifiers were carried on the cDNA. One entry per CDR3 protein, called by TCRdb with MiXCR from the 5' RACE reads. The sample shows around 1.7 million distinct CDR3 sequences, under 35% of them seen only once. In this sample, this clonotype turned up a few times. Its antigen is not identified. The sequenced material came from cord blood. The rearrangement links TRBV11-1 to TRBJ2-1; D ambiguous. The clonotype comes from a newborn girl in good health. CDR3 loop: CASSLEVTGYYNEQFF. CDR3 bases: TGTGCCAGCAGCTTAGAGGTGACGGGCTACTACAATGAGCAGTTCTTC.